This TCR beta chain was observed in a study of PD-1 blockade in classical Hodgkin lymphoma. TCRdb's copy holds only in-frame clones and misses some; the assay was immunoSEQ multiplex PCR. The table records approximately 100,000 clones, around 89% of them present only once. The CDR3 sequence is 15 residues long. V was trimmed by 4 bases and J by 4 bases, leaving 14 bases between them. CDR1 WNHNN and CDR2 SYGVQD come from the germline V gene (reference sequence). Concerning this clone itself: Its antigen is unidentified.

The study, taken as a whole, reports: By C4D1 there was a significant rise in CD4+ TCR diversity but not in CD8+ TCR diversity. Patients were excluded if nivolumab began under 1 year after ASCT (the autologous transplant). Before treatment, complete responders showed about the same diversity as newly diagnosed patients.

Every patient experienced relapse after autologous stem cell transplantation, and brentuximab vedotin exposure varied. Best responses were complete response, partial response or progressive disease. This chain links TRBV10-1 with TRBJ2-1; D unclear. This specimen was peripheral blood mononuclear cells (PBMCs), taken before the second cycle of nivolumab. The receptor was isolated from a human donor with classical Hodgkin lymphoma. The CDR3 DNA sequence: TGCGCCAGCAGTGGGACGGGCGGTGGGTACAATGAGCAGTTCTTC. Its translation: CASSGTGGGYNEQFF.